The clone carrying this T cell receptor beta chain came up many times. Its antigen is not known. The TCR beta library used iRepertoire HTBI primers with Arm-PCR amplification of CDR3. TCRdb fed the multiplex PCR reads into MiXCR, producing one record per CDR3 protein. Here the sample spans 200,000 to 250,000 distinct CDR3 sequences, about 17% being singletons. The data were obtained in a study of regulatory T cells in long-lasting Graves disease. Findings and limits, study-wide: It was in persistent disease that TRBV28, TRBJ1-2 and TRBJ2-5 were favored.

The time point: newly diagnosed GD, antithyroid drugs for less than 3 months. PBMCs provided the RNA from which the TCR library was made. All patients originated from an endocrinology department located in Xi'an, China. Trimming took off 5 bases at V and 0 bases at J, with 10 bases between the two ends. This CDR3 has 14 residues. Germline V gives CDR1 LNHDA, CDR2 SQIVND (reference sequence). This TCR came from a female donor with Graves disease. The chain joins TRBV19 to TRBJ1-2, with D unclear. The sample in question was peripheral blood mononuclear cells (PBMCs), obtained at new diagnosis, from a patient treated with antithyroid drugs. CDR3 sequence: CASSFGSANYGYTF. The CDR3 DNA is TGTGCCAGTAGTTTTGGCAGCGCTAACTATGGCTACACCTTC.